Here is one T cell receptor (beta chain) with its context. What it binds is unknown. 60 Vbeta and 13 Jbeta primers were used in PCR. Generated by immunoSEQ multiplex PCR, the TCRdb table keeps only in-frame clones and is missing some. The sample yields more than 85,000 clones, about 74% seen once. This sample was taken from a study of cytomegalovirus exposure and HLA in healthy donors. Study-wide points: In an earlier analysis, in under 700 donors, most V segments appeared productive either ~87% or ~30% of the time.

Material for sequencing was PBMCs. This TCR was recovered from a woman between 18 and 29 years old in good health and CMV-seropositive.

The CDR3 sequence is CASNPGQGIRETQYF. CDR3 nucleotides: TGTGCCAGCAACCCGGGACAGGGGATCCGGGAGACCCAGTACTTC. The chain links TRBV6-5 to TRBJ2-5; 10 bases agree with TRBD1. Germline CDR1 MNHEY, CDR2 SVGAGI. V lost 7 bases, J lost 5 bases, and 10 bases stayed unmatched. The CDR3 spans 15 residues.